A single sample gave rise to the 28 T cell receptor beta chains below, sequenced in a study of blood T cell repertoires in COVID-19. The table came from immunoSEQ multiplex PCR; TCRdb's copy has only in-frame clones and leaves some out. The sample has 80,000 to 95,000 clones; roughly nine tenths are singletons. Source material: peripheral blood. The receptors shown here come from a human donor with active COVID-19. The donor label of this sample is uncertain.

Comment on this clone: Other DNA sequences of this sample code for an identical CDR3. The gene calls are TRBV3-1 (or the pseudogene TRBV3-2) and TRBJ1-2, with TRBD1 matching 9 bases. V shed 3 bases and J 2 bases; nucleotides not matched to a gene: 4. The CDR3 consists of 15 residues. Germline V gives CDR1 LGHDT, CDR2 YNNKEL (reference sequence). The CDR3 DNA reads TGTGCCAGCAGCCAGGCTGACAGGGGGAACTATGGCTACACCTTC. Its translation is CASSQADRGNYGYTF.

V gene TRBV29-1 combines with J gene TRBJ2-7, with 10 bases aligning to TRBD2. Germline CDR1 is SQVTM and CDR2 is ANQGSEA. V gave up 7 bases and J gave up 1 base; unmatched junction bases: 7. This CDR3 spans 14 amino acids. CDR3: CSAGGTSVSYEQYF. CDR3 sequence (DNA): TGCAGCGCGGGGGGGACTAGCGTTTCCTACGAGCAGTACTTC.

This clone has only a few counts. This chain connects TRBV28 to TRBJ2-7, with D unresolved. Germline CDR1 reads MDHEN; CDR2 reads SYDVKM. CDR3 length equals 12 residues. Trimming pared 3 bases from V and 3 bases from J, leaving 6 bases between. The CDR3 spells CASSFNSYEQYF. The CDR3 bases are TGTGCCAGCAGTTTTAACAGCTACGAGCAGTACTTC.

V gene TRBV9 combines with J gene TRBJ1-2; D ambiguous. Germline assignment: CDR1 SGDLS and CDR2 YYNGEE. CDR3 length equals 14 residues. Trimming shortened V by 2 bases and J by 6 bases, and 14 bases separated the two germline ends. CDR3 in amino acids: CASSVAYTADGYTF. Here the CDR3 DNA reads TGTGCCAGCAGCGTGGCCTATACGGCGGATGGCTACACCTTC. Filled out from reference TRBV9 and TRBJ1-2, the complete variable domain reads DSGVTQTPKHLITATGQRVTLRCSPRSGDLSVYWYQQSLDQGLQFLIQYYNGEERAKGNILERFSAQQFPDLHSELNLSSLELGDSALYFCASSVAYTADGYTFGSGTRLTVV.

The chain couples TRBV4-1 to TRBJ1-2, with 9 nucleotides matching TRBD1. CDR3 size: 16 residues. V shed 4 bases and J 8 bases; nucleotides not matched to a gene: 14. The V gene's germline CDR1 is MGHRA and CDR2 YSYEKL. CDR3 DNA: TGCGCCAGCAGCCTCAATACCGGGACAGGGCCCTACGGCTACACCTTC. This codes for CASSLNTGTGPYGYTF.

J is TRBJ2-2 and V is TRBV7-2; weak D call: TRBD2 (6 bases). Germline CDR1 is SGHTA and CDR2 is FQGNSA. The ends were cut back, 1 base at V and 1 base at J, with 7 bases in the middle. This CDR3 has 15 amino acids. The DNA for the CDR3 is TGTGCCAGCAGCTTAGTGGGGGGGAACACCGGGGAGCTGTTTTTT. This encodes CASSLVGGNTGELFF.

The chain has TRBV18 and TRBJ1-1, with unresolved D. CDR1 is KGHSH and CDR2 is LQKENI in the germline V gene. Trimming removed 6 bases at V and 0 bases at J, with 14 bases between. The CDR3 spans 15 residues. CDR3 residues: CASSRGSEVNTEAFF. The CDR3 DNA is TGTGCCAGCTCCCGAGGGTCAGAGGTGAACACTGAAGCTTTCTTT.

In nucleotides, the CDR3 is TGTGCCAGCTCCACAGGGACGGGCTACGAGCAGTACTTC. Translating gives CASSTGTGYEQYF. The V call is TRBV5-5, the J call TRBJ2-7; D possibly corresponds to TRBD1 (6 bases). V was clipped by 7 bases and J by 3 bases, with 14 bases between them. In germline, CDR1 is SGHKS, CDR2 YYEKEE (reference sequence). CDR3 length: 13 residues.

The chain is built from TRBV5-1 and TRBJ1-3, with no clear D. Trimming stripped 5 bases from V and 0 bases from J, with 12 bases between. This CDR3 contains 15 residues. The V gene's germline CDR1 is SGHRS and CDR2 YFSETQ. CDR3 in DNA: TGCGCCAGCAGTGAGGCCGGGAACTCTGGAAACACCATATATTTT. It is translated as CASSEAGNSGNTIYF. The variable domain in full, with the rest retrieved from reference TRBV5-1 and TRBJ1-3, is KAGVTQTPRYLIKTRGQQVTLSCSPISGHRSVSWYQQTPGQGLQFLFEYFSETQRNKGNFPGRFSGRQFSNSRSEMNVSTLELGDSALYLCASSEAGNSGNTIYFGEGSWLTVV.

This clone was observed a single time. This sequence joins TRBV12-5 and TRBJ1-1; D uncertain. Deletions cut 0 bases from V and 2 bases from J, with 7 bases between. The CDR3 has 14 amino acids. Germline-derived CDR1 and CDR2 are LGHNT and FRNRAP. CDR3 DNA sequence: TGTGCTAGTGGTTTGGTAGAGGGTAACACTGAAGCTTTCTTT. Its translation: CASGLVEGNTEAFF.

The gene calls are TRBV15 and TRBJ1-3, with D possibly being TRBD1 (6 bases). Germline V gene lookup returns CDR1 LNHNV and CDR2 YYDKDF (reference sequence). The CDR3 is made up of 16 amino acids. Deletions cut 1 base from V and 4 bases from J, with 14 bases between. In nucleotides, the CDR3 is TGTGCCACCAGCAGAGCCCCAACAGGGTTGGGAAACACCATATATTTT. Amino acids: CATSRAPTGLGNTIYF.

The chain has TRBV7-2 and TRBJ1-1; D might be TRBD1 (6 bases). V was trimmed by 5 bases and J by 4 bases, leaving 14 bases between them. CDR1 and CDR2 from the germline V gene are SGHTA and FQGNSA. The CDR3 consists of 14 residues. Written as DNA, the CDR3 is TGTGCCAGCAGCCCCACCGGGACAAGCACTGAAGCTTTCTTT. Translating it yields CASSPTGTSTEAFF.

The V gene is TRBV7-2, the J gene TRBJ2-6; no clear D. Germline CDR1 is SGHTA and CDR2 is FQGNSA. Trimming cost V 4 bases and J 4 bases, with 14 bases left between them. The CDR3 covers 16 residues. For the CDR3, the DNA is TGTGCCAGCAGCTCCCACAGAAACCTCGGGGCCAACGTCCTGACTTTC. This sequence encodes CASSSHRNLGANVLTF.

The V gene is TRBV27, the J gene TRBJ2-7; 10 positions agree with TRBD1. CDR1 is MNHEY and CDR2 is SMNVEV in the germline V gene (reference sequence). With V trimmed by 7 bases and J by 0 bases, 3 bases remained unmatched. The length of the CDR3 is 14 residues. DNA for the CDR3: TGTGCCAGCATTCGGACAGGGGGCTCCTACGAGCAGTACTTC. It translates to CASIRTGGSYEQYF.

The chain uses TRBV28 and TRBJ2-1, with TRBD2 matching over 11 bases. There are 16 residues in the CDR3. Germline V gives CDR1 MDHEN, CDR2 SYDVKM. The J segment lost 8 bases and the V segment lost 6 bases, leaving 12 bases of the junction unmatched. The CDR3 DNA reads TGTGCCAGCAGCCAATTTACTAGCGGGGGTTTCTATGAGCAGTTCTTC. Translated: CASSQFTSGGFYEQFF.

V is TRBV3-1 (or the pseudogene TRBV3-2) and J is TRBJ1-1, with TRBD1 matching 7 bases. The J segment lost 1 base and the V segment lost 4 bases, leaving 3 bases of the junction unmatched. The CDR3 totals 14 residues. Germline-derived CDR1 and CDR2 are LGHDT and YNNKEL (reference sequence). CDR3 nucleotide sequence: TGTGCCAGCAGCCGGGACAGTTCGAACACTGAAGCTTTCTTT. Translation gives CASSRDSSNTEAFF.

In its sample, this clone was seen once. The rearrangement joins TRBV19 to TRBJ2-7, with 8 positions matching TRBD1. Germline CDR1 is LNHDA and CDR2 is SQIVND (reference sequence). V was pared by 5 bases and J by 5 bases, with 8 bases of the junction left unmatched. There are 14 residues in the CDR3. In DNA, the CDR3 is TGTGCCAGTAGTCGAGGACAGGGTGTCCACGAGCAGTACTTC. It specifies CASSRGQGVHEQYF. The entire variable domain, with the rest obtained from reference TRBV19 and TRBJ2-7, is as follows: DGGITQSPKYLFRKEGQNVTLSCEQNLNHDAMYWYRQDPGQGLRLIYYSQIVNDFQKGDIAEGYSVSREKKESFPLTVTSAQKNPTAFYLCASSRGQGVHEQYFGPGTRLTVT.

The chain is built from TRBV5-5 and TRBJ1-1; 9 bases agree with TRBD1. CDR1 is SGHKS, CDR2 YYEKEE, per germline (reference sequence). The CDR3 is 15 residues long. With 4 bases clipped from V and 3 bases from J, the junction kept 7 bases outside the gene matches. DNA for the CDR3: TGTGCCAGCAGCACCCGGGACAGGGATTACACTGAAGCTTTCTTT. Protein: CASSTRDRDYTEAFF.

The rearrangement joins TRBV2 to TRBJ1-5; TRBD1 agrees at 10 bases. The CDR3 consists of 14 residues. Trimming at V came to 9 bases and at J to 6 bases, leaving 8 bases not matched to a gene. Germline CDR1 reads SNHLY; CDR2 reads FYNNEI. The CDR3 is CASMTGTGVQPQHF. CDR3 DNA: TGTGCCAGTATGACCGGGACAGGGGTTCAGCCCCAGCATTTT.

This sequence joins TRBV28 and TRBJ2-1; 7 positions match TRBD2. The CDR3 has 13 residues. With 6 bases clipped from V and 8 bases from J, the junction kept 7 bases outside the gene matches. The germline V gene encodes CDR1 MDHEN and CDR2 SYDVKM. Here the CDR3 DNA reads TGTGCCAGCAGATTGGGGGGGGAGGATGAGCAGTTCTTC. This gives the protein CASRLGGEDEQFF.

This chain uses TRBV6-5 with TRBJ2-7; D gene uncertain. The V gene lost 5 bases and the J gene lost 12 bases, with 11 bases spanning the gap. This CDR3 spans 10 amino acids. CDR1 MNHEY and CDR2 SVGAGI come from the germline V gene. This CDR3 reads CASSRIGLYF. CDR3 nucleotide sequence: TGTGCCAGCAGTAGGATTGGGCTGTACTTC.

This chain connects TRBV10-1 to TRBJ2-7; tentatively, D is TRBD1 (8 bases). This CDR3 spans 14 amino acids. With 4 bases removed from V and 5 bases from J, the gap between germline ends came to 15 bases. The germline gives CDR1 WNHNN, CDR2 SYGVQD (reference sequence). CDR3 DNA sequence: TGCGCCAGCAGTGCGACACAGGGGGGGAACGAGCAGTACTTC. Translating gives CASSATQGGNEQYF.

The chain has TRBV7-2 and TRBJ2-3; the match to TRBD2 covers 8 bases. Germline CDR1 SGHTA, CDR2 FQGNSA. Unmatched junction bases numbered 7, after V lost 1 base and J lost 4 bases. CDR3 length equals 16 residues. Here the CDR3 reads CASSLVAGNFADTQYF. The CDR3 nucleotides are TGTGCCAGCAGCTTAGTAGCGGGGAATTTCGCAGATACGCAGTATTTT.

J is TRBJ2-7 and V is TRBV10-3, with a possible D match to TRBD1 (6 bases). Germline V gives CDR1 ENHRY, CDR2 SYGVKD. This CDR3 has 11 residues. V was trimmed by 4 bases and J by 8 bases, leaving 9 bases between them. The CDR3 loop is CAISAGVQQYF. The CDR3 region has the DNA TGTGCCATCAGTGCAGGGGTACAGCAGTACTTC.

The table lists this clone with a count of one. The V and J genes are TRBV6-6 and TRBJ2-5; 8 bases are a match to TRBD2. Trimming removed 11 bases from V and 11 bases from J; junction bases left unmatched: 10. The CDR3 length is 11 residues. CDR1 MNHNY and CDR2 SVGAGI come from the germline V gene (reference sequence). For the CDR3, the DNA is TGTGCCGCCTCGACTAGCGAACGTCAGTACTTC. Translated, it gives CAASTSERQYF.

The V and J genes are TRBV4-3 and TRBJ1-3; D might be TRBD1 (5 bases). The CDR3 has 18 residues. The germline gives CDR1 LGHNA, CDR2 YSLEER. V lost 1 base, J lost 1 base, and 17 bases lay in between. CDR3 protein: CASSQVAQGNESGNTIYF. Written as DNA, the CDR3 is TGCGCCAGCAGCCAAGTTGCGCAGGGCAATGAGTCTGGAAACACCATATATTTT.

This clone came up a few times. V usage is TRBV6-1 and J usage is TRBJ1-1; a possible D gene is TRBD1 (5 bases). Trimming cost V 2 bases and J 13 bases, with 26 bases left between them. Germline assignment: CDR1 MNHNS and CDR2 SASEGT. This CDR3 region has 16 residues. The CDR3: CASSENRRPVGGRGFF. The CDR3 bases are TGTGCCAGCAGTGAAAATCGAAGGCCGGTGGGGGGTCGTGGTTTCTTT.

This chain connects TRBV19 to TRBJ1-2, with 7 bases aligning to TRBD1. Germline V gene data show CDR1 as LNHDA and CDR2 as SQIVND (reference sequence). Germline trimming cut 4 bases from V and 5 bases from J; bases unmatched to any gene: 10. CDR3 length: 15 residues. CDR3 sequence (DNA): TGTGCCAGTAGTACCGGGACAGCCGAGGGTTATGGCTACACCTTC. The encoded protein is CASSTGTAEGYGYTF.